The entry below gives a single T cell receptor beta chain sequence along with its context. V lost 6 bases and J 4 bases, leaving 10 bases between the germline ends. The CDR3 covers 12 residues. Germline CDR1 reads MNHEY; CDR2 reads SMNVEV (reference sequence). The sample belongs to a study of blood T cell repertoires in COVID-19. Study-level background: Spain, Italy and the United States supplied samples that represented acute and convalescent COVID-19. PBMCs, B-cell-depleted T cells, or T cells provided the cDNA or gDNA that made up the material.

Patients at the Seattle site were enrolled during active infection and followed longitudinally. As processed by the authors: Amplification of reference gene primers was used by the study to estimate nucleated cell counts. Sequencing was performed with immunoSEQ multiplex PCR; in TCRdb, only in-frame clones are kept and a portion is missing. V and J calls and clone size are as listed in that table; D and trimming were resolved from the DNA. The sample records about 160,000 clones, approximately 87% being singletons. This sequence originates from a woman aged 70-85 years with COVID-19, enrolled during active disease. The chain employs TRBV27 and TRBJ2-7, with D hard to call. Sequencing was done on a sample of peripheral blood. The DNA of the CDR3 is TGTGCCAGCAGACCTCCGAGATACGAGCAGTACTTC. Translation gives CASRPPRYEQYF.